Shown below are 32 T cell receptor beta chains from a single sample sequenced in a study of blood T cells in healthy people across ages. The second PCR ran about 6 to 12 cycles with a sample-barcoded 5' primer and J-beta primers. TCRdb ran MiXCR on the 5' RACE reads and lists one entry per CDR3 protein. Of over 1,500,000 distinct CDR3 sequences detected, around half appear once; the ten largest clones hold 2.1%. The sequenced material came from blood. The receptors shown here come from a woman in her forties in good health.

This clonotype was counted a few times. V is TRBV2 and J is TRBJ1-1; 7 positions agree with TRBD1. The junction had 0 bases not matched to a gene; V was cut back by 4 bases and J by 4 bases. Germline V gene data show CDR1 as SNHLY and CDR2 as FYNNEI. The CDR3 runs to 12 residues. CDR3 protein: CASSGQGTEAFF. In nucleotides, the CDR3 is TGTGCCAGCAGTGGACAGGGCACTGAAGCTTTCTTT.

The chain is built from TRBV4-1 and TRBJ2-1; D is possibly TRBD1 (8 bases). Germline V gene data show CDR1 as MGHRA and CDR2 as YSYEKL. Trimming took 4 bases from V and 4 from J, leaving 23 bases between them. The CDR3 contains 18 residues. CDR3 loop: CASSPWALTGGGYNEQFF. The CDR3 DNA reads as TGCGCCAGCAGCCCCTGGGCCCTAACAGGGGGGGGATACAATGAGCAGTTCTTC.

The chain is built from TRBV10-3 and TRBJ2-7; TRBD1 or TRBD2 may be the D gene (5 bases each). The CDR3 loop spans 14 amino acids. Germline V gene lookup returns CDR1 ENHRY and CDR2 SYGVKD. Deletions cut 2 bases from V and 3 bases from J, with 11 bases between. CDR3 residues: CAISEGADYYEQYF. The CDR3 DNA reads as TGTGCCATCAGTGAGGGGGCAGACTACTACGAGCAGTACTTC.

The table lists this clonotype with a few counts. Relative to the germline gene, one junction end is altered; a read error may explain this. The rearrangement uses TRBV12-3 or TRBV12-4 and TRBJ2-7; D is uncertain. The CDR3 contains 11 residues. The CDR3 loop is CASRYSCEQYF. CDR3 sequence (DNA): TGTGCCAGCAGGTACTCCTGCGAGCAGTACTTC.

This clonotype was observed a few times. The rearrangement joins TRBV12-3 or TRBV12-4 to TRBJ2-1; D ambiguous. Trimming pared 2 bases from V and 0 bases from J, leaving 11 bases between. This CDR3 spans 16 amino acids. CDR3 nucleotide sequence: TGTGCCAGCAGTTTAAGCATCCCAGGCTCCTACAATGAGCAGTTCTTC. It codes for CASSLSIPGSYNEQFF.

By sample share, this clonotype is medium-sized (0.01 to 0.1%). The chain links TRBV20-1 to TRBJ2-1; no clear D. Looked up from germline, CDR1 is DFQATT and CDR2 is SNEGSKA (reference sequence). The ends were cut back, 0 bases at V and 7 bases at J, with 25 bases in the middle. This CDR3 contains 18 residues. CDR3 bases: TGCAGTGCTAGAGATTATGGCTCCACCGCTTCTTCTCCTAATGAGCAGTTCTTC. Protein product: CSARDYGSTASSPNEQFF.

The chain uses TRBV4-1 and TRBJ2-6; possibly TRBD1 or TRBD2 for D (6 bases each). Germline V lookup: CDR1 MGHRA, CDR2 YSYEKL. This CDR3 comprises 16 residues. V dropped 5 bases and J dropped 4 bases, with 15 bases sitting between them. The CDR3 bases are TGCGCCAGCAGCTTAGTCACGGGGGCCGGGGCCAACGTCCTGACTTTC. Translation gives CASSLVTGAGANVLTF.

The rearrangement uses TRBV20-1 and TRBJ2-3, with D perhaps matching TRBD2 (5 bases). The germline V gene encodes CDR1 DFQATT and CDR2 SNEGSKA (reference sequence). Trimming removed 3 bases at V and 3 bases at J, with 19 bases between. The CDR3 contains 16 residues. Here the CDR3 reads CSASGRVGLATDTQYF. In DNA form, the CDR3 reads TGCAGTGCTAGCGGGCGGGTCGGGCTAGCAACAGATACGCAGTATTTT.

The genes are TRBV12-3 or TRBV12-4 and TRBJ2-1, with a weak D call TRBD2 (7 bases). The length of the CDR3 is 13 residues. V was pared by 6 bases and J by 9 bases, with 15 bases between. This chain's CDR3 is CASRPPRGGEQFF. CDR3 bases: TGTGCCAGCAGGCCACCGAGGGGGGGTGAGCAGTTCTTC.

J is TRBJ2-1 and V is TRBV19; D is perhaps TRBD1 or TRBD2 (6 bases each). From germline, CDR1 is LNHDA and CDR2 SQIVND (reference sequence). CDR3 size: 17 residues. The V gene lost 1 base and the J gene lost 8 bases, with 21 bases spanning the gap. CDR3 sequence reads: CASSIGRLAGHPHEQFF. For the CDR3, the DNA is TGTGCCAGTAGTATAGGCCGTCTGGCGGGACATCCCCATGAGCAGTTCTTC.

The chain employs TRBV28 and TRBJ1-5, with TRBD1 identical over 8 bases. V shed 6 bases and J 1 base; nucleotides not matched to a gene: 8. Germline V gene sequence: CDR1 MDHEN, CDR2 SYDVKM. The CDR3 spans 16 residues. The CDR3 nucleotides are TGTGCCAGCAGAACTGACAGGGGATGGAGCAATCAGCCCCAGCATTTT. Translated, it gives CASRTDRGWSNQPQHF.

This chain uses TRBV7-9 with TRBJ1-2; D is undetermined. The V end was cut by 7 bases, the J end by 7 bases, with 16 bases between. The CDR3 sequence is 13 residues long. CDR1 is SEHNR and CDR2 is FQNEAQ in the germline V gene (reference sequence). The CDR3 spells CASTEGRLTGYTF. In nucleotides, the CDR3 is TGTGCCAGCACCGAAGGGCGCCTGACTGGCTACACCTTC.

The chain recombines TRBV7-8 with TRBJ2-4, with D perhaps TRBD1 or TRBD2 (5 bases each). Between the trimmed V and J ends, which lost 7 bases and 13 bases, there was a span of 26 bases. Germline-derived CDR1 and CDR2 are SGHVS and FQNEAQ. The CDR3 sequence is 15 residues long. DNA for the CDR3: TGTGCCAGCACTCCTACGAGGGGCTCCTACAATGAGCAGTACTTC. This sequence encodes CASTPTRGSYNEQYF.

The chain couples TRBV4-1 to TRBJ2-5; 7 bases agree with TRBD2. Germline CDR1 reads MGHRA; CDR2 reads YSYEKL. After removal of 2 bases from V and 11 bases from J, the junction contained 11 bases not matched to a gene. The CDR3 totals 14 residues. The CDR3: CASSQPGLFNEQYF. In DNA form, the CDR3 reads TGCGCCAGCAGCCAACCGGGACTATTCAATGAGCAGTACTTC.

This rearrangement joins TRBV29-1 to TRBJ2-5; 8 bases align to TRBD1. The closer fit of TRBJ2-7 to the DNA end suggests the J call may be wrong. There are 11 residues in the CDR3. Per the germline V gene, CDR1 is SQVTM and CDR2 is ANQGSEA. The CDR3 nucleotides read TGCAGCGTTGCTACAGGGGGCGAGCAGTACTTC. Encoded protein: CSVATGGEQYF.

The chain employs TRBV4-3 and TRBJ2-5; TRBD1 agrees at 9 bases. This CDR3 has 17 amino acids. Germline V gives CDR1 LGHNA, CDR2 YSLEER. Trimming removed 0 bases from V and 3 bases from J; junction bases left unmatched: 8. CDR3 in DNA: TGCGCCAGCAGCCAAGACGCCGGGACAGGGTTAAAAGAGACCCAGTACTTC. It codes for CASSQDAGTGLKETQYF.

The gene calls are TRBV2 and TRBJ2-1; 7 bases are a match to TRBD2. V shed 9 bases, J shed 0 bases, and the junction held 8 bases outside the gene matches. The CDR3 sequence is 15 residues long. Germline values: CDR1 SNHLY, CDR2 FYNNEI. The CDR3 nucleotides read TGTGCCAGTATTTCGGGGGAGGGCTCCTACAATGAGCAGTTCTTC. This codes for CASISGEGSYNEQFF.

On this clonotype itself: One end of the junction is discordant with germline, which a read error may explain. This chain joins TRBV4-2 and TRBJ2-7, with D hard to call. Germline CDR1 LGHNA, CDR2 YNFKEQ. The CDR3 loop spans 14 amino acids. CDR3 coding DNA: TGTGCCAGCAGCCAACTTCCCCCCGCGTACGGGCAGTACTTC. It is translated as CASSQLPPAYGQYF.

The chain has TRBV20-1 and TRBJ2-4; unclear D gene. The CDR3 loop spans 14 amino acids. V lost 1 base and J lost 3, with 10 bases in between. The germline CDR1 and CDR2 sequences are DFQATT and SNEGSKA (reference sequence). CDR3 nucleotides: TGCAGTGCTAGAGTGTGGGATGGCAAAAACATTCAGTACTTC. Its translation: CSARVWDGKNIQYF.

V is TRBV7-9 and J is TRBJ2-1; TRBD2 is a possible D gene (5 bases). V was pared by 7 bases and J by 7 bases, with 14 bases between. Germline V gene data show CDR1 as SEHNR and CDR2 as FQNEAQ (reference sequence). The CDR3 runs 13 residues. The DNA of the CDR3 is TGTGCCAGCACCAACTCGCCGGGGAATGAGCAGTTCTTC. This codes for CASTNSPGNEQFF.

This sequence joins TRBV5-1 and TRBJ2-3; 12 bases fit TRBD2. CDR3 length: 19 amino acids. Trimming at V came to 4 bases and at J to 4 bases, leaving 16 bases not matched to a gene. In germline, CDR1 is SGHRS, CDR2 YFSETQ. As DNA, the CDR3 is TGCGCCAGCAGCCCCAGAACTAGCGGGGGGAATCGACGGGCAGATACGCAGTATTTT. As protein: CASSPRTSGGNRRADTQYF.

This clonotype occurred a few times. A read error may explain this, as a much larger clone is one base away. The V call is TRBV4-3, the J call TRBJ2-1; no definite D call. The V gene's germline CDR1 is LGHNA and CDR2 YSLEER. The CDR3 is made up of 13 amino acids. Trimming took 0 bases from V and 10 from J, leaving 10 bases between them. The CDR3, as DNA: TGCGCCAGCAGCCAAGATATAACCTACGAGCAGTTCTTC. This sequence encodes CASSQDITYEQFF.

V and J are TRBV4-3 and TRBJ2-7, with 7 bases fitting TRBD2. Trimming removed 0 bases from V and 0 bases from J; junction bases left unmatched: 20. Per germline, CDR1 LGHNA and CDR2 YSLEER. The CDR3 runs 21 residues. CDR3 region: CASSQDDGYGTGGGGSYEQYF. CDR3 coding DNA: TGCGCCAGCAGCCAAGACGACGGCTACGGGACTGGCGGGGGTGGCTCCTACGAGCAGTACTTC.

Ten or more counts support this clonotype. The V call is TRBV29-1, the J call TRBJ2-3; D might be TRBD2 (5 bases). Trimming left V 3 bases short and J 10 bases short, with 14 bases between. The germline CDR1 and CDR2 sequences are SQVTM and ANQGSEA. This CDR3 region has 12 residues. The CDR3 bases are TGCAGCGTTGATCCCCGCGGGTCGGCGCAGTATTTT. Translated, it gives CSVDPRGSAQYF.

This chain uses TRBV6-2 or TRBV6-3 with TRBJ1-1; a weak D match, TRBD1 (6 bases). The ends were cut back, 2 bases at V and 6 bases at J, with 10 bases in the middle. Germline V gene data show CDR1 as MNHEY and CDR2 as SVGEGT. The CDR3 spans 13 residues. DNA of the CDR3: TGTGCCAGCAGTTACGGGGGGCTTGCTGAAGCTTTCTTT. Translated: CASSYGGLAEAFF.

This chain connects TRBV7-9 to TRBJ1-2; TRBD1 agrees at 12 bases. The CDR3 length is 16 residues. Germline-derived CDR1 and CDR2 are SEHNR and FQNEAQ (reference sequence). V lost 4 bases, J lost 6 bases, and 9 bases stayed unmatched. CDR3: CASSSYWDRGLDGYTF. The DNA for the CDR3 is TGTGCCAGCAGCTCGTACTGGGACAGGGGGCTGGATGGCTACACCTTC.

CDR3 DNA: TGTGCCAGCAGTTACCGTATAATTTTTAGAGAAGGCGGGGACTCCTACAATGAGCAGTTCTTC. Translated: CASSYRIIFREGGDSYNEQFF. This chain links TRBV6-2 or TRBV6-3 with TRBJ2-1, with D perhaps matching TRBD2 (6 bases). With 2 bases removed from V and 0 bases from J, the gap between germline ends came to 26 bases. Germline V lookup: CDR1 MNHEY, CDR2 SVGEGT. The CDR3 extends over 21 amino acids.

In this sample, this clonotype turned up a few times. The chain couples TRBV29-1 to TRBJ2-7; no reliable D call. Germline V gene data show CDR1 as SQVTM and CDR2 as ANQGSEA. This CDR3 region has 14 residues. CDR3 region: CSATKGSGPYEQYF. CDR3 sequence (DNA): TGCAGTGCCACTAAGGGATCCGGCCCCTACGAGCAGTACTTC.

The J gene is TRBJ2-5, the V gene TRBV7-2; possibly TRBD2 for D (6 bases). This CDR3 contains 15 residues. The V end was cut by 1 base, the J end by 5 bases, with 14 bases between. The V gene's germline CDR1 is SGHTA and CDR2 FQGNSA. In DNA, the CDR3 is TGTGCCAGCAGCTTAGTCGCGGGAATCGGGGAGACCCAGTACTTC. This gives the protein CASSLVAGIGETQYF.

This clonotype was seen a few times. V gene TRBV5-1 combines with J gene TRBJ1-5; 7 bases agree with TRBD1. Germline trimming cut 4 bases from V and 4 bases from J; bases unmatched to any gene: 8. The CDR3 covers 15 residues. Germline CDR1 reads SGHRS; CDR2 reads YFSETQ. Here the CDR3 reads CASSLRDRTNQPQHF. The DNA for the CDR3 is TGCGCCAGCAGCCTCCGGGACAGAACGAATCAGCCCCAGCATTTT.

V gene TRBV29-1 combines with J gene TRBJ2-5; no definite D call. V was clipped by 2 bases and J by 5 bases, with 9 bases between them. The germline gives CDR1 SQVTM, CDR2 ANQGSEA. This CDR3 comprises 12 residues. DNA for the CDR3: TGCAGCGTTGAAACTTTCGGGGAGACCCAGTACTTC. Translated, it gives CSVETFGETQYF.

V gene TRBV28 combines with J gene TRBJ2-6; a possible D gene is TRBD1 (5 bases). Germline CDR1 is MDHEN and CDR2 is SYDVKM. Trimming stripped 11 bases from V and 1 base from J, with 15 bases between. CDR3 length: 15 amino acids. CDR3 sequence: CASHRQHSGANVLTF. The CDR3 DNA reads TGTGCCTCTCACCGACAGCATTCTGGGGCCAACGTCCTGACTTTC.